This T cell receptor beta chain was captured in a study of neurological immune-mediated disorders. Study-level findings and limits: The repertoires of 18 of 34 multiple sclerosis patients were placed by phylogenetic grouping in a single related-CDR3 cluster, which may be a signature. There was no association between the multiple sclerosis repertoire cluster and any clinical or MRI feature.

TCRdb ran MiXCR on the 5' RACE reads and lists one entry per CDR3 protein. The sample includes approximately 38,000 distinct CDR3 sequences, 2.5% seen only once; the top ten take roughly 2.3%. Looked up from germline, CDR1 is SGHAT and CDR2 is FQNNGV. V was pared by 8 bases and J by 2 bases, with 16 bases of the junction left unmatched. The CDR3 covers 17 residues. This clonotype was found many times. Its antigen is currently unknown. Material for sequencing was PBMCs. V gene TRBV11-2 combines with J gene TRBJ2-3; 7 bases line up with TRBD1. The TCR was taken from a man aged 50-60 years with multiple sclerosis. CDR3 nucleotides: TGTGCCAGCGGCGAGGTACAGGGGTCCACCTCCACAGATACGCAGTATTTT. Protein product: CASGEVQGSTSTDTQYF. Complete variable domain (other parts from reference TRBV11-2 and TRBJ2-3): EAGVAQSPRYKIIEKRQSVAFWCNPISGHATLYWYQQILGQGPKLLIQFQNNGVVDDSQLPKDRFSAERLKGVDSTLKIQPAKLEDSAVYLCASGEVQGSTSTDTQYFGPGTRLTVL.